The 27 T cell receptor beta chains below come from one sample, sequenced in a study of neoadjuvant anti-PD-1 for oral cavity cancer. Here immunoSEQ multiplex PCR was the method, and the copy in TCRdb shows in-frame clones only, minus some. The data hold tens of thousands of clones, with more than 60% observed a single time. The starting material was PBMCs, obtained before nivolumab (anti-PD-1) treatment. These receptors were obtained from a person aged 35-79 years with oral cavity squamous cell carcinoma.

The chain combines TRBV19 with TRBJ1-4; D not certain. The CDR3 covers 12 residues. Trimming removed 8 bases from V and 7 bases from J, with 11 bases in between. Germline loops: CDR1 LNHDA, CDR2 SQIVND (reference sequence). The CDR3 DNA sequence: TGTGCCAGTCGACCGCGGGGTGAAAAACTGTTTTTT. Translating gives CASRPRGEKLFF.

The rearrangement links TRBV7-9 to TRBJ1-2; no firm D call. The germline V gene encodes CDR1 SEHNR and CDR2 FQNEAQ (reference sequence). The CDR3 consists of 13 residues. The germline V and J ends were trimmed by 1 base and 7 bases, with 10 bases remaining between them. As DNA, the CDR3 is TGTGCCAGCAGCTTAGGGGGATCGGGTGGCTACACCTTC. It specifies CASSLGGSGGYTF.

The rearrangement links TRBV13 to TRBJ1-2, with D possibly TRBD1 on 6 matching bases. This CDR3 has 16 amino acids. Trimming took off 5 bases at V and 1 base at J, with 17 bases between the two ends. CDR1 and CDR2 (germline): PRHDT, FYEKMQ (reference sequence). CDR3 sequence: CASSPRRGGGNYGYTF. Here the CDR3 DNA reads TGTGCCAGCAGCCCCCGTCGGGGGGGCGGTAACTATGGCTACACCTTC. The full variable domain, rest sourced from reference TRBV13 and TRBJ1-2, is AAGVIQSPRHLIKEKRETATLKCYPIPRHDTVYWYQQGPGQDPQFLISFYEKMQSDKGSIPDRFSAQQFSDYHSELNMSSLELGDSALYFCASSPRRGGGNYGYTFGSGTRLTVV.

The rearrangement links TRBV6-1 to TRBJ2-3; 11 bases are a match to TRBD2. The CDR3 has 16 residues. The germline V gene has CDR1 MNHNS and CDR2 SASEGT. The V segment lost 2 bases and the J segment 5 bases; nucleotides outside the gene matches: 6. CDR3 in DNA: TGTGCCAGCAGTGAAAGTTTAGCGGGGGGGCGAGATACGCAGTATTTT. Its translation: CASSESLAGGRDTQYF.

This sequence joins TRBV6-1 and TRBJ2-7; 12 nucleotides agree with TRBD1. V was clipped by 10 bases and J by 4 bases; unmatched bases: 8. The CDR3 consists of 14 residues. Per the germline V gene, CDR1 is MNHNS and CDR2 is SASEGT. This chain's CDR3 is CAMQRDRGQYEQYF. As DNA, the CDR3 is TGTGCCATGCAGAGGGACAGGGGGCAATACGAGCAGTACTTC.

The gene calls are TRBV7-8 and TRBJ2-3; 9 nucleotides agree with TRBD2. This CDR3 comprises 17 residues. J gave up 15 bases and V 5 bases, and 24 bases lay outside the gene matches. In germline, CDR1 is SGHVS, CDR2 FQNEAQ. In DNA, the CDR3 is TGTGCCAGCAGCCAAGAGGCAGCGGGGGGTCTGTCAGGACGCTTTTATTTT. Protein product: CASSQEAAGGLSGRFYF. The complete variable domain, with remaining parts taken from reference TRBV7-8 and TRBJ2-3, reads GAGVSQSPRYKVAKRGQDVALRCDPISGHVSLFWYQQALGQGPEFLTYFQNEAQLDKSGLPSDRFFAERPEGSVSTLKIQRTQQEDSAVYLCASSQEAAGGLSGRFYFGPGTRLTVL.

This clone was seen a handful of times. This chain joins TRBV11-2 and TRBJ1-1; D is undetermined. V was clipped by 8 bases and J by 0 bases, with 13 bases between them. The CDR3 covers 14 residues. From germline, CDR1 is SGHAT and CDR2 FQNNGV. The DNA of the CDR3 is TGTGCCAGCGGCCCGGGAACCATGAACACTGAAGCTTTCTTT. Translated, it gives CASGPGTMNTEAFF. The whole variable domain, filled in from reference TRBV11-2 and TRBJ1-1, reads EAGVAQSPRYKIIEKRQSVAFWCNPISGHATLYWYQQILGQGPKLLIQFQNNGVVDDSQLPKDRFSAERLKGVDSTLKIQPAKLEDSAVYLCASGPGTMNTEAFFGQGTRLTVV.

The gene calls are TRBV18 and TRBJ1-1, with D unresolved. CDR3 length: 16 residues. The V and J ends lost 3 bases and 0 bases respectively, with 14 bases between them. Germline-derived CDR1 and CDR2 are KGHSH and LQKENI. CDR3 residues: CASSPLVGPMNTEAFF. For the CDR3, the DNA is TGTGCCAGCTCACCCTTGGTGGGCCCCATGAACACTGAAGCTTTCTTT. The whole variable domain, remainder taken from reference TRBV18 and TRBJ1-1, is NAGVMQNPRHLVRRRGQEARLRCSPMKGHSHVYWYRQLPEEGLKFMVYLQKENIIDESGMPKERFSAEFPKEGPSILRIQQVVRGDSAAYFCASSPLVGPMNTEAFFGQGTRLTVV.

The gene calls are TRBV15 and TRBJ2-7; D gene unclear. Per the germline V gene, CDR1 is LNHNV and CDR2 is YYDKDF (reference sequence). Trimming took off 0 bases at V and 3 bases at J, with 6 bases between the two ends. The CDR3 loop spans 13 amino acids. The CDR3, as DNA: TGTGCCACCAGCAGAGATTGGGTCTACGAGCAGTACTTC. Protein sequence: CATSRDWVYEQYF.

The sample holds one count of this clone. The DNA for the CDR3 is TGTGCCAGCAGCCCACTCAGGGGGCTTAGAAATCAGCCCCAGCATTTT. Its protein product is CASSPLRGLRNQPQHF. The chain joins TRBV7-8 to TRBJ1-5, with 8 nucleotides matching TRBD1. This CDR3 contains 16 residues. The germline V gene encodes CDR1 SGHVS and CDR2 FQNEAQ. The J segment lost 4 bases and the V segment lost 5 bases, leaving 10 bases of the junction unmatched.

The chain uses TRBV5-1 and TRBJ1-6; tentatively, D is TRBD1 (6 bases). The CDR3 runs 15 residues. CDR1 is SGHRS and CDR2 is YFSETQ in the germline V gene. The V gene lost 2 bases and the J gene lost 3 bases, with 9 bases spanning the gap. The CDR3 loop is CASSFQTGYNSPLHF. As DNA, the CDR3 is TGCGCCAGCAGCTTCCAGACAGGCTATAATTCACCCCTCCACTTT.

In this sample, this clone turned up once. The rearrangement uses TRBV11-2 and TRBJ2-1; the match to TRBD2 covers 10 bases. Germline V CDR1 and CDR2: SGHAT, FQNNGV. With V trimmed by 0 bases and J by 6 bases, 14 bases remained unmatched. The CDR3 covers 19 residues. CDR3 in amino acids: CASSLDNWSSGGRSNEQFF. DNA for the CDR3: TGTGCCAGCAGCTTAGATAACTGGTCTAGCGGGGGTAGGAGCAATGAGCAGTTCTTC.

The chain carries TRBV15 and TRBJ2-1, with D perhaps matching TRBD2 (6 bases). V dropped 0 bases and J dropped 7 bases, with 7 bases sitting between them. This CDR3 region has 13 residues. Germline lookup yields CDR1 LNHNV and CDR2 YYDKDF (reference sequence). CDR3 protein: CATSRDGRNEQFF. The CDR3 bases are TGTGCCACCAGCAGAGATGGGAGGAATGAGCAGTTCTTC. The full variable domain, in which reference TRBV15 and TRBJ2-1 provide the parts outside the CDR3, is DAMVIQNPRYQVTQFGKPVTLSCSQTLNHNVMYWYQQKSSQAPKLLFHYYDKDFNNEADTPDNFQSRRPNTSFCFLDIRSPGLGDTAMYLCATSRDGRNEQFFGPGTRLTVL.

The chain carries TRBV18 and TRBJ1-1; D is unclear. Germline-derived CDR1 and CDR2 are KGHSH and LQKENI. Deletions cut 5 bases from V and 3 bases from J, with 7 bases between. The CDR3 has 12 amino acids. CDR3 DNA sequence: TGTGCCAGCTCAATAAGGGACACTGAAGCTTTCTTT. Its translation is CASSIRDTEAFF.

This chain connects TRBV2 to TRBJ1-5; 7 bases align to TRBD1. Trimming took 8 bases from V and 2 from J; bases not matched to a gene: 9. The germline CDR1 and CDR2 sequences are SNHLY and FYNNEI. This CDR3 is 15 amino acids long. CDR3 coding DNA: TGTGCCAGCGCCTGGGACAGCGCTGGCAATCAGCCCCAGCATTTT. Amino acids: CASAWDSAGNQPQHF.

CDR3 nucleotide sequence: TGCGCCAGCAGAGAGAGACAGGGCTCTGGAAACACCATATATTTT. It codes for CASRERQGSGNTIYF. The chain employs TRBV5-1 and TRBJ1-3; 7 positions agree with TRBD1. The germline V gene has CDR1 SGHRS and CDR2 YFSETQ. The CDR3 totals 15 residues. J gave up 0 bases and V 5 bases, and 5 bases lay outside the gene matches.

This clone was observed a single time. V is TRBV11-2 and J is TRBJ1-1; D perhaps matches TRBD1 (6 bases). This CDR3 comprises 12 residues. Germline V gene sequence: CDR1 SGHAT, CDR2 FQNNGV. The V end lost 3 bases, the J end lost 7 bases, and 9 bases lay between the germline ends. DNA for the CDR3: TGTGCCAGCAGCTTTACGGACAGTGAAGCTTTCTTT. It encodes CASSFTDSEAFF.

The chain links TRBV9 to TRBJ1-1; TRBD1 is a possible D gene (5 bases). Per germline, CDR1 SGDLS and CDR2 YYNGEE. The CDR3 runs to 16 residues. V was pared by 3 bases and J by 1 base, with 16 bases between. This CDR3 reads CASSAGGLYRNTEAFF. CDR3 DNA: TGTGCCAGCAGCGCTGGGGGGTTATACCGGAACACTGAAGCTTTCTTT.

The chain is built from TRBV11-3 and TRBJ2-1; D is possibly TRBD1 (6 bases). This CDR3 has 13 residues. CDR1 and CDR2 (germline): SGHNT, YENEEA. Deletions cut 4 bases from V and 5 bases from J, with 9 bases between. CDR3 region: CASSSDRNNEQFF. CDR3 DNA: TGTGCCAGCAGCTCCGACAGGAACAATGAGCAGTTCTTC.

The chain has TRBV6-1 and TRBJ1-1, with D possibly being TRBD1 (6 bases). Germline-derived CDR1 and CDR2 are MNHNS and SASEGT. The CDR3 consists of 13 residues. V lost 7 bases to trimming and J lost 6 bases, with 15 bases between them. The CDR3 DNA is TGTGCCAGCACCGAGGGGGGACCCTCTGAAGCTTTCTTT. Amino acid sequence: CASTEGGPSEAFF.

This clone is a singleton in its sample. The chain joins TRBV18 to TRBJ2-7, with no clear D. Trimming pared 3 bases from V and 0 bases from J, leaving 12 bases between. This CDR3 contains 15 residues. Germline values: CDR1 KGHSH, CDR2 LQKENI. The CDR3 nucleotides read TGTGCCAGCTCACCTGGTCACGGACCCTCCTACGAGCAGTACTTC. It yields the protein CASSPGHGPSYEQYF.

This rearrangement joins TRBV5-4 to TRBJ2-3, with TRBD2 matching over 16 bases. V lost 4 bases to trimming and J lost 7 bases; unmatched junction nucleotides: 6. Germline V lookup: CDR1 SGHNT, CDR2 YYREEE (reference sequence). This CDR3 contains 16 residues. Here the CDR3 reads CASSPGTSGGAHTQYF. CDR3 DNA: TGTGCCAGCAGCCCGGGGACTAGCGGGGGGGCCCATACGCAGTATTTT. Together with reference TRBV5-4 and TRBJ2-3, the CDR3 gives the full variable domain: ETGVTQSPTHLIKTRGQQVTLRCSSQSGHNTVSWYQQALGQGPQFIFQYYREEENGRGNFPPRFSGLQFPNYSSELNVNALELDDSALYLCASSPGTSGGAHTQYFGPGTRLTVL.

CDR3 sequence: CASSPTGGRKETQYF. DNA of the CDR3: TGTGCCAGCAGCCCGACAGGGGGCAGGAAAGAGACCCAGTACTTC. The rearrangement links TRBV5-4 to TRBJ2-5; 10 positions agree with TRBD1. The CDR3 consists of 15 residues. Germline V gene lookup returns CDR1 SGHNT and CDR2 YYREEE (reference sequence). V gave up 4 bases and J gave up 3 bases; unmatched junction bases: 6.

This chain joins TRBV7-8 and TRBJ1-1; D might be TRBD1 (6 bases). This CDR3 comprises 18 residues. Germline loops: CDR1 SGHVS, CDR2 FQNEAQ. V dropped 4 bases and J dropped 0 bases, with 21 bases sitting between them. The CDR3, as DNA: TGTGCCAGCAGCTCCGGGGCAGGGGAAGAAGTGGTGAACACTGAAGCTTTCTTT. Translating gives CASSSGAGEEVVNTEAFF.

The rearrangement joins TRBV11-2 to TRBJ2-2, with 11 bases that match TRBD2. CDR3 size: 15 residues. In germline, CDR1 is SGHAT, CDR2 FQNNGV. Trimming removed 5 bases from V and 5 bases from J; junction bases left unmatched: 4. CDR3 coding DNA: TGTGCCAGCAGCCGACTAGCGGGGAAGACCGGGGAGCTGTTTTTT. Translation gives CASSRLAGKTGELFF.

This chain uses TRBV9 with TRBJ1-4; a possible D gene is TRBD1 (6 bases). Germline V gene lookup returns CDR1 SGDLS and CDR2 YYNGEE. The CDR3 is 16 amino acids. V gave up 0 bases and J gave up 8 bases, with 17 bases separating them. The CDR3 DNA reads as TGTGCCAGCAGCGTAGGGCTATCGGGGGGCAGGGAAAAACTGTTTTTT. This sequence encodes CASSVGLSGGREKLFF.

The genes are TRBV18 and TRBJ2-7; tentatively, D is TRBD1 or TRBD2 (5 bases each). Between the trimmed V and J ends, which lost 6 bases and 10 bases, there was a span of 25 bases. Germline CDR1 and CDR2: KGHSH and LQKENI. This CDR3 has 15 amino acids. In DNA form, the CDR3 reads TGTGCCAGCTCGCCTTCCACCGAGGGGCTCGGGGAACAGTACTTC. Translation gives CASSPSTEGLGEQYF.